Shown below are 16 T cell receptor beta chains from a single sample sequenced in a study of identical twins. TCRdb analysed the 5' RACE reads with MiXCR anew, one entry per CDR3 protein. The table shows 300,000 to 400,000 distinct CDR3 sequences, with roughly an eighth occurring only once. The same data also went into a second study, on yellow fever vaccine responses in identical twins.

The sample comprised CD8+ T cells sorted from blood. Receptor source: a woman aged 18-30 years in good health.

This clonotype was counted ten times or more. V and J are TRBV5-6 and TRBJ2-5, with TRBD1 identical over 11 bases. The CDR3 runs 20 residues. Unmatched junction bases numbered 18, after V lost 0 bases and J lost 5 bases. Looked up from germline, CDR1 is SGHDT and CDR2 is YYEEEE. This CDR3 is CASSLAQGTGGHEKGETQYF. The DNA of the CDR3 is TGTGCCAGCAGCTTGGCCCAAGGGACAGGGGGACACGAGAAGGGGGAGACCCAGTACTTC.

This clonotype appeared many times. V usage is TRBV11-2 and J usage is TRBJ2-3, with D hard to call. V shed 5 bases and J shed 2 bases, with 5 bases lying between them. Germline V gene lookup returns CDR1 SGHAT and CDR2 FQNNGV. The CDR3 sequence is 12 residues long. The CDR3 coding sequence is TGTGCCAGCAGCCGGACCACAGATACGCAGTATTTT. Its translation is CASSRTTDTQYF.

Only a few counts were recorded for this clonotype. The chain employs TRBV12-3 or TRBV12-4 and TRBJ2-7; D might be TRBD1 or TRBD2, each matching 7 bases. The V end was cut by 5 bases, the J end by 1 base, with 12 bases between. This CDR3 region has 14 residues. The CDR3 region has the DNA TGTGCCAGCAGTCCAGGGGGGGGGTCCTACGAGCAGTACTTC. Its translation is CASSPGGGSYEQYF.

This chain uses TRBV9 with TRBJ2-5; 7 bases line up with TRBD2. The CDR3 sequence is 15 residues long. Trimming took 0 bases from V and 5 from J; bases not matched to a gene: 7. Germline loops: CDR1 SGDLS, CDR2 YYNGEE. The CDR3 protein is CASSVGTSVGETQYF. The DNA of the CDR3 is TGTGCCAGCAGCGTAGGGACTAGTGTGGGGGAGACCCAGTACTTC. Full variable domain (remainder filled in from reference TRBV9 and TRBJ2-5): DSGVTQTPKHLITATGQRVTLRCSPRSGDLSVYWYQQSLDQGLQFLIQYYNGEERAKGNILERFSAQQFPDLHSELNLSSLELGDSALYFCASSVGTSVGETQYFGPGTRLLVL.

This clonotype has ten or more counts. This rearrangement joins TRBV12-3 or TRBV12-4 to TRBJ2-7; TRBD1 might be the D (6 bases). The CDR3 extends over 13 amino acids. V was shortened by 5 bases and J by 4 bases, with 12 bases between the two germline ends. The CDR3 sequence is CASSLSTGYEQYV. CDR3 coding DNA: TGTGCCAGCAGTCTATCCACAGGGTACGAGCAGTACGTC.

This chain connects TRBV6-6 to TRBJ1-2; D is unresolved. The CDR3 covers 12 residues. Germline V CDR1 and CDR2: MNHNY, SVGAGI (reference sequence). Trimming removed 2 bases from V and 8 bases from J, with 9 bases in between. CDR3 bases: TGTGCCAGCAGTTACGACCTGCAAGGCTACACCTTC. Translated, it gives CASSYDLQGYTF.

The sample holds a few counts of this clonotype. V and J are TRBV15 and TRBJ2-3; the D call may be TRBD1 or TRBD2 (6 bases each). The CDR3 is 16 amino acids. The V gene lost 0 bases and the J gene lost 0 bases, with 10 bases spanning the gap. Per the germline V gene, CDR1 is LNHNV and CDR2 is YYDKDF (reference sequence). CDR3: CATSREGGLSTDTQYF. For the CDR3, the DNA is TGTGCCACCAGCAGAGAAGGGGGACTGAGCACAGATACGCAGTATTTT.

There are many counts of this clonotype. This sequence joins TRBV28 and TRBJ2-1; 7 bases are a match to TRBD1. With V trimmed by 6 bases and J by 3 bases, 5 bases remained unmatched. Germline CDR1 MDHEN, CDR2 SYDVKM. The CDR3 consists of 14 residues. CDR3 protein: CASSQGTVYNEQFF. CDR3 in DNA: TGTGCCAGCAGCCAAGGGACAGTCTACAATGAGCAGTTCTTC.

DNA of the CDR3: TGCAGTGCTCAAAGGGTTCACGGGGAGACCCAGTACTTC. Its translation: CSAQRVHGETQYF. The chain links TRBV20-1 to TRBJ2-5; unclear D gene. The CDR3 loop spans 13 amino acids. The V end was cut by 5 bases, the J end by 5 bases, with 15 bases between. Germline-derived CDR1 and CDR2 are DFQATT and SNEGSKA (reference sequence).

The genes are TRBV7-9 and TRBJ2-2; unclear D gene. The germline CDR1 and CDR2 sequences are SEHNR and FQNEAQ (reference sequence). This CDR3 spans 16 amino acids. V shed 2 bases and J shed 3 bases, with 13 bases lying between them. CDR3 sequence: CASSLPVPIDTGELFF. CDR3 sequence (DNA): TGTGCCAGCAGCTTACCCGTCCCAATCGACACCGGGGAGCTGTTTTTT.

This clonotype was detected only a few times. The rearrangement uses TRBV20-1 and TRBJ1-1; TRBD1 might be the D (6 bases). Germline V gene lookup returns CDR1 DFQATT and CDR2 SNEGSKA (reference sequence). The CDR3 totals 16 residues. Trimming stripped 0 bases from V and 0 bases from J, with 14 bases between. The chain's CDR3 is CSARDEAGQLNTEAFF. CDR3 nucleotide sequence: TGCAGTGCTAGAGATGAAGCAGGACAGCTGAACACTGAAGCTTTCTTT.

This clonotype has ten or more counts. The CDR3 spells CASSSRQNTDTQYF. CDR3 coding DNA: TGTGCCAGCAGCTCCAGACAGAACACAGATACGCAGTATTTT. This sequence joins TRBV5-5 and TRBJ2-3, with D perhaps TRBD1 (5 bases). The CDR3 is 14 amino acids. V dropped 3 bases and J dropped 2 bases, with 10 bases sitting between them. Germline lookup yields CDR1 SGHKS and CDR2 YYEKEE (reference sequence). Variable domain in full (rest from reference TRBV5-5 and TRBJ2-3): DAGVTQSPTHLIKTRGQQVTLRCSPISGHKSVSWYQQVLGQGPQFIFQYYEKEERGRGNFPDRFSARQFPNYSSELNVNALLLGDSALYLCASSSRQNTDTQYFGPGTRLTVL.

V is TRBV4-2 and J is TRBJ1-2; TRBD1 matches at 9 bases. Germline assignment: CDR1 LGHNA and CDR2 YNFKEQ. J gave up 8 bases and V 3 bases, and 4 bases lay outside the gene matches. The CDR3 loop spans 13 amino acids. The CDR3 region is CASSQGTGRGYTF. CDR3 DNA: TGTGCCAGCAGCCAGGGGACAGGGAGAGGCTACACCTTC.

This clonotype has just a few counts. The chain couples TRBV7-8 to TRBJ2-1; 12 positions agree with TRBD1. Germline CDR1 reads SGHVS; CDR2 reads FQNEAQ. The V gene end was trimmed by 3 bases and the J gene end by 7 bases; junction bases not matched to a gene: 10. The CDR3 runs 17 residues. In DNA, the CDR3 is TGTGCCAGCAGCTTGAAACCGGGACAGGGGGCCGTGAATGAGCAGTTCTTC. The encoded protein is CASSLKPGQGAVNEQFF.

In this sample, this clonotype turned up many times. The V gene is TRBV15, the J gene TRBJ2-3; 10 nucleotides line up with TRBD2. The CDR3 is 16 amino acids. Germline V CDR1 and CDR2: LNHNV, YYDKDF (reference sequence). V lost 3 bases and J lost 3; bases outside the gene matches: 6. The CDR3: CATSSKREGFTDTQYF. The CDR3 DNA reads TGTGCCACCAGCAGTAAGCGGGAGGGGTTTACAGATACGCAGTATTTT.

The rearrangement uses TRBV7-6 and TRBJ2-2; the D gene could be TRBD1 or TRBD2 (5 bases each). The germline V gene has CDR1 SGHVS and CDR2 FNYEAQ. The CDR3 is 15 amino acids. Trimming removed 1 base from V and 6 bases from J, with 12 bases in between. CDR3 sequence reads: CASSLEYQGPGELFF. CDR3 in DNA: TGTGCCAGCAGCTTAGAGTATCAGGGACCCGGGGAGCTGTTTTTT.